One T cell receptor (beta chain) is described in this entry. RNA amounts of roughly 0.45 to 1 ug underwent reverse transcription with random hexamers. TCRdb re-analysed the immunoSEQ multiplex PCR reads in MiXCR, keeping a single row per CDR3 protein. The table shows some 200,000 distinct CDR3 sequences, with roughly 90% occurring only once. Germline loops: CDR1 SGHAT, CDR2 FQNNGV. This CDR3 is 14 amino acids long. V was pared by 4 bases and J by 4 bases, with 6 bases of the junction left unmatched. This sample is part of a study of CD8 T cells in Susac syndrome. Study-wide context: Within the sequenced group of Susac syndrome patients, 5 or 6 showed active disease and roughly eight were in remission.

The origin of this receptor is a human donor with Susac syndrome. J is TRBJ1-1 and V is TRBV11-2, with 7 bases fitting TRBD1. Sequenced material: CD4+ T cells from PBMCs. The CDR3 protein is CASSSRQGSTEAFF. The CDR3 DNA is TGTGCCAGCAGCTCTAGACAGGGTTCCACTGAAGCTTTCTTT. The full variable domain, rest sourced from reference TRBV11-2 and TRBJ1-1, is EAGVAQSPRYKIIEKRQSVAFWCNPISGHATLYWYQQILGQGPKLLIQFQNNGVVDDSQLPKDRFSAERLKGVDSTLKIQPAKLEDSAVYLCASSSRQGSTEAFFGQGTRLTVV.